Presented here are 21 T cell receptor beta chains from one specimen sequenced in a study of OX40 agonist ivuxolimab in advanced cancers. TCRdb keeps only in-frame clones here, not all; method: immunoSEQ multiplex PCR. In the table there are about 24,000 clones, 80% to 90% of which are singletons. The sequencing used CD4+ or CD8+ T cells sorted from blood, collected in a trial of the OX40 agonist ivuxolimab. Receptors were obtained from an adult with an advanced solid tumor such as melanoma, head and neck, liver or kidney cancer.

The chain is built from TRBV27 and TRBJ1-5; TRBD1 is a possible D gene (5 bases). Trimming cost V 3 bases and J 8 bases, with 17 bases left between them. Germline assignment: CDR1 MNHEY and CDR2 SMNVEV (reference sequence). The CDR3 totals 15 residues. The CDR3 region is CASSFFSGPGEPQHF. CDR3 bases: TGTGCCAGCAGTTTCTTCTCAGGGCCGGGGGAGCCCCAGCATTTT.

The rearrangement joins TRBV6-5 to TRBJ1-1; weak D call: TRBD1 (5 bases). Deletions cut 5 bases from V and 8 bases from J, with 12 bases between. CDR1 and CDR2 (germline): MNHEY, SVGAGI. CDR3 length equals 12 residues. CDR3 region: CASSMSRGEAFF. In DNA, the CDR3 is TGTGCCAGCAGTATGTCCCGGGGCGAAGCTTTCTTT.

V usage is TRBV7-9 and J usage is TRBJ2-3, with TRBD2 identical over 10 bases. The CDR3 sequence is 14 residues long. CDR1 is SEHNR and CDR2 is FQNEAQ in the germline V gene (reference sequence). With V trimmed by 6 bases and J by 4 bases, 4 bases remained unmatched. CDR3 sequence: CASSSSGSSDTQYF. CDR3 coding DNA: TGTGCCAGCAGTTCTAGCGGGAGCTCAGATACGCAGTATTTT.

This chain links TRBV2 with TRBJ2-7; D gene uncertain. This CDR3 contains 14 residues. Trimming stripped 3 bases from V and 5 bases from J, with 14 bases between. Looked up from germline, CDR1 is SNHLY and CDR2 is FYNNEI. As DNA, the CDR3 is TGTGCCAGCAGTGACCCCCTAATGAGCCACGAGCAGTACTTC. Residues: CASSDPLMSHEQYF.

By share, this clone counts as medium-sized (0.01 to 0.1%). This chain links TRBV15 with TRBJ2-7; the D gene is possibly TRBD2 (6 bases). The CDR3 has 15 amino acids. The germline CDR1 and CDR2 sequences are LNHNV and YYDKDF (reference sequence). V lost 1 base and J 5 bases, leaving 15 bases between the germline ends. CDR3 in DNA: TGTGCCACCAGCAGAGCCCGGGGGAGTTCTAACGAGCAGTACTTC. Protein sequence: CATSRARGSSNEQYF.

The chain links TRBV2 to TRBJ2-3, with 14 bases identical to TRBD2. With 7 bases clipped from V and 5 bases from J, the junction kept 11 bases outside the gene matches. Germline CDR1 SNHLY, CDR2 FYNNEI. This CDR3 comprises 17 residues. In DNA form, the CDR3 reads TGTGCCAGCACCGGACTAGCGGGGGGCCCACGGGGAGATACGCAGTATTTT. Amino acid sequence: CASTGLAGGPRGDTQYF.

The rearrangement uses TRBV6-1 and TRBJ1-2, with D hard to call. CDR1 is MNHNS, CDR2 SASEGT, per germline. Trimming took off 1 base at V and 8 bases at J, with 17 bases between the two ends. The CDR3 runs to 15 residues. This chain's CDR3 is CASSEGEGPGKGYTF. The CDR3 DNA reads as TGTGCCAGCAGTGAAGGGGAGGGCCCGGGGAAGGGCTACACCTTC.

This chain connects TRBV5-1 to TRBJ2-5; perhaps TRBD1 as D (5 bases). The J call may not be correct, given that the DNA end is closer to TRBJ2-7. Germline CDR1 reads SGHRS; CDR2 reads YFSETQ. The CDR3 is 12 residues long. CDR3 in DNA: TGCGCCAGCAGCTTGGTAGGGGTCGAGCAGTACTTC. It encodes CASSLVGVEQYF.

DNA of the CDR3: TGCGCCAGCAGTGAGGGAACCGGGGAGCTGTTTTTT. This gives the protein CASSEGTGELFF. This rearrangement joins TRBV10-1 to TRBJ2-2; no firm D call. The CDR3 totals 12 residues. Trimming removed 2 bases from V and 5 bases from J, with 3 bases in between. Germline CDR1 and CDR2: WNHNN and SYGVQD (reference sequence).

The chain combines TRBV6-6 with TRBJ2-1; D perhaps matches TRBD2 (5 bases). V lost 7 bases and J 0 bases, leaving 13 bases between the germline ends. Germline CDR1 MNHNY, CDR2 SVGAGI (reference sequence). The CDR3 is made up of 15 amino acids. The CDR3 coding sequence is TGTGCCAGCACCCCGCGGGCGAGCTCCTACAATGAGCAGTTCTTC. The encoded protein is CASTPRASSYNEQFF.

This clone was seen just once. The genes are TRBV15 and TRBJ2-7, with D possibly being TRBD1 (6 bases). V lost 0 bases, J lost 3 bases, and 12 bases lay in between. CDR3 length: 15 amino acids. Germline V gene data show CDR1 as LNHNV and CDR2 as YYDKDF (reference sequence). CDR3 DNA: TGTGCCACCAGCAGAGACAGGGGCGCAAGCTACGAGCAGTACTTC. It codes for CATSRDRGASYEQYF. Looking up the rest from reference TRBV15 and TRBJ2-7 gives the full variable domain: DAMVIQNPRYQVTQFGKPVTLSCSQTLNHNVMYWYQQKSSQAPKLLFHYYDKDFNNEADTPDNFQSRRPNTSFCFLDIRSPGLGDTAMYLCATSRDRGASYEQYFGPGTRLTVT.

The V call is TRBV27, the J call TRBJ2-2; no clear D gene. CDR1 and CDR2 (germline): MNHEY, SMNVEV (reference sequence). This CDR3 region has 13 residues. V was pared by 4 bases and J by 4 bases, with 7 bases between. The chain's CDR3 is CASSSQITGELFF. The DNA for the CDR3 is TGTGCCAGCAGTTCCCAGATCACCGGGGAGCTGTTTTTT.

This chain uses TRBV7-9 with TRBJ2-1, with D unclear. This CDR3 comprises 14 residues. CDR1 is SEHNR, CDR2 FQNEAQ, per germline (reference sequence). V was clipped by 1 base and J by 3 bases, with 7 bases between them. CDR3 protein: CASSLGLNYNEQFF. The CDR3 coding sequence is TGTGCCAGCAGCTTAGGGCTAAACTACAATGAGCAGTTCTTC.

V is TRBV10-2 and J is TRBJ1-1; unclear D gene. The CDR3 is 14 residues long. The ends were cut back, 0 bases at V and 5 bases at J, with 10 bases in the middle. Looked up from germline, CDR1 is WSHSY and CDR2 is SAAADI. The CDR3: CASSESEGRTEAFF. The CDR3 DNA follows: TGCGCCAGCAGTGAGTCGGAAGGGAGAACTGAAGCTTTCTTT.

The chain recombines TRBV6-5 with TRBJ1-1; no firm D call. V was pared by 2 bases and J by 6 bases, with 7 bases between. Germline assignment: CDR1 MNHEY and CDR2 SVGAGI. The CDR3 is 12 amino acids. The CDR3 reads CASSYGRSEAFF. In nucleotides, the CDR3 is TGTGCCAGCAGTTACGGACGATCTGAAGCTTTCTTT.

Points on this clone: Additional DNA sequences in this sample encode the identical CDR3. The genes are TRBV29-1 and TRBJ2-1, with TRBD2 as a possible D gene (6 bases). CDR1 and CDR2 from the germline V gene are SQVTM and ANQGSEA. Trimming shortened V by 0 bases and J by 5 bases, and 17 bases separated the two germline ends. This CDR3 contains 16 residues. The DNA of the CDR3 is TGCAGCGTTGAAGATCACGGAGGGCCGGAGGACAATGAGCAGTTCTTC. Its translation is CSVEDHGGPEDNEQFF.

The rearrangement joins TRBV5-4 to TRBJ2-5; 9 bases agree with TRBD2. CDR3 length: 15 amino acids. The trim removed 1 base at V and 5 bases at J, leaving 6 bases unmatched. Germline V gene data show CDR1 as SGHNT and CDR2 as YYREEE (reference sequence). CDR3 protein: CASSLPSGMGETQYF. DNA for the CDR3: TGTGCCAGCAGCTTGCCTAGCGGGATGGGCGAGACCCAGTACTTC.

The chain is built from TRBV7-6 and TRBJ2-3; TRBD2 matches at 14 bases. The CDR3 contains 20 residues. Germline CDR1 SGHVS, CDR2 FNYEAQ. V gave up 1 base and J gave up 1 base; unmatched junction bases: 10. The CDR3 nucleotides are TGTGCCAGCAGCTTAGGGGGACTAGCGGGAGTGTACTTGGGCACAGATACGCAGTATTTT. Amino acid sequence: CASSLGGLAGVYLGTDTQYF.

This chain links TRBV27 with TRBJ2-2; no definite D call. Germline assignment: CDR1 MNHEY and CDR2 SMNVEV (reference sequence). V shed 7 bases and J shed 7 bases, with 10 bases lying between them. The CDR3 runs to 12 residues. CDR3 DNA: TGTGCCAGCACAGGCCGATACGGGGAGCTGTTTTTT. Protein sequence: CASTGRYGELFF.

The chain uses TRBV6-1 and TRBJ2-7, with 9 bases lining up with TRBD1. Germline loops: CDR1 MNHNS, CDR2 SASEGT. This CDR3 contains 13 residues. The CDR3 DNA sequence: TGTAACGTGGGGGACAGGGACGGGTACGAGCAGTACTTC. This encodes CNVGDRDGYEQYF.

The chain carries TRBV28 and TRBJ2-1; a weak D match, TRBD2 (5 bases). Between the trimmed V and J ends, which lost 6 bases and 5 bases, there was a span of 11 bases. This CDR3 contains 13 residues. CDR1 is MDHEN and CDR2 is SYDVKM in the germline V gene. The CDR3 loop is CASSLSENNEQFF. CDR3 bases: TGTGCCAGCAGCCTTAGCGAGAACAATGAGCAGTTCTTC.